This paragraph covers one TCR beta chain sequence. Germline V gene sequence: CDR1 SGHDT, CDR2 YYEEEE. V was trimmed by 5 bases and J by 4 bases, leaving 10 bases between them. This CDR3 has 14 amino acids. The sample originates from a study of blood T cell repertoires in COVID-19. Whole-study context: T cells, B-cell-depleted T cells, or PBMCs supplied cDNA or gDNA.

Enrolled during active infection, Seattle patients were then followed longitudinally. Methods used by the authors: Cell counts per sample came from amplifying reference gene primers. The method was immunoSEQ multiplex PCR; TCRdb's version includes in-frame clones alone and lacks a portion of them. Clone size and the V and J calls come from that table; the DNA yielded D and trimming. The table has 400,000 to 450,000 clones, approximately 89% seen once. The sequence was obtained from a woman aged 40 to 55 with COVID-19, enrolled during active disease. Specimen: peripheral blood. The chain recombines TRBV5-6 with TRBJ1-6; TRBD1 might be the D (6 bases). The CDR3 nucleotides are TGTGCCAGCAGTCCTGACAGGTATAATTCACCCCTCCACTTT. This encodes CASSPDRYNSPLHF.